This T cell receptor (beta chain) came from a study of spatial heterogeneity in lung cancer. Study in general: Every unique TCR and UMI combination, on average, appeared more than ten times in raw reads.

The germline V gene has CDR1 MNHEY and CDR2 SVGAGI. Trimming shortened V by 2 bases and J by 4 bases, and 10 bases separated the two germline ends. CDR3 length equals 14 residues. Each CDR3 protein is one row after TCRdb ran MiXCR on the 5' RACE reads. Among around 12,000 distinct CDR3 sequences listed, 4% to 6% were seen once. Whole-study results and caveats: Tumoral mutation counts were tracked by counts of expanded intratumoral alpha and beta TCRs.

This clonotype was observed many times. What it recognizes is unknown. Time point of the sample: sample taken at primary tumor resection. Extraction of whole RNA from tumor, nontumor lung or frozen PBMC preceded unsorted sequencing. The origin of this receptor is a male donor with early-stage non-small cell lung cancer. The sequencing here drew on lung tumor tissue, taken at surgery. The rearrangement joins TRBV6-5 to TRBJ2-3, with D tentatively TRBD1 or TRBD2 (5 bases each). As DNA, the CDR3 is TGTGCCAGCAGTTACAGGGACGGAGCAGATACGCAGTATTTT. Protein sequence: CASSYRDGADTQYF.